Below, one T cell receptor beta chain is given with its context. Its target antigen remains unknown. No much larger clone is present one base from it, and per-base qualities are unavailable. Germline trimming: 8 bases from V, 7 bases from J; junction bases outside gene matches: 5. The CDR3 sequence holds 12 residues, the cysteine and phenylalanine included. Only the CDR3 DNA is retained, 36 bases long and in frame from the first base. Per the germline V gene, MNHEY is the CDR1 and SVGAGI is the CDR2. This sample is drawn from a study of blood T cell repertoires in COVID-19 (dated by TCRdb to the early 2020s). Broadly, across the study: The collaborator samples originated in the United States, Italy and Spain and spanned the acute and convalescent phases of COVID-19. The material from the prospective study consisted of cDNA or gDNA derived from T cells, B-cell-depleted T cells, or PBMCs. Samples came from the ongoing ImmuneRACE study (first 160 participants) plus 1,254 subjects from 6 global collaborators. The repertoires were released in a freely available public database intended as a resource for research on the immune response to SARS-CoV-2. Where available, HLA class I and class II types were obtained from metadata supplied by the sample provider rather than from assay-based typing. Subjects who had been exposed to COVID-19, were actively infected with it, or had recovered from it provided the deeply sampled blood TCRbeta repertoires that made up the dataset. Nearly every sample came with metadata listing a de-identified subject ID, COVID-19 status, age in years and sex. The full study reports these points: The amount of clinical and demographic metadata varied by source and participant and was provided uncurated.

The immunoSEQ Assay, a bias-controlled multiplex PCR, was used to amplify TCRbeta CDR3 regions from genomic DNA. As for the original processing: Within the assay, amplification of reference gene primers was used to estimate how many nucleated cells each sample contained. Sequence reads were collapsed and filtered to measure the absolute abundance of every unique TCRbeta CDR3 rearrangement. Productive Simpson clonality was computed per sample as the square root of Simpson's diversity index over productive rearrangements. TCRdb re-hosts the immuneACCESS table, in-frame sequences only. Its copies lack some clones; in the studies checked, an unresolved V gene accounts for under half of them, and the cause for the rest is not known. That table gives V, J and clone size, and the DNA gave D and trimming. The sample records under 200,000 clones, 70% to 90% of which are singletons. Under 25% of the sample lies in the top ten.

Each collaborating institution followed its own protocols to collect whole blood in K2EDTA tubes. For TCRbeta analysis, collaborator samples were shipped as frozen whole blood, as isolated PBMCs, or as DNA extracted from either sample type. Recombination linked TRBV6-5 to TRBJ1-2; 9 nucleotides in the junction match TRBD1. The sample comprised peripheral blood. This sequence was found in a man in his 60s with active or convalescent COVID-19. The sequenced DNA: TGTGCCAGCTCACAGGGGGCGTTTGGCTACACCTTC. Its amino acids are CASSQGAFGYTF.